The clone carrying this T cell receptor (beta chain) was seen more than once but under ten times. This record belongs to a study of cytomegalovirus exposure and HLA in healthy donors. The CDR3 runs 13 residues. The ends lost 8 bases at V and 8 bases at J; junction bases unmatched: 10. Germline-derived CDR1 and CDR2 are LNHNV and YYDKDF (reference sequence). PCR amplification relied on 60 Vbeta primers (plus 13 Jbeta primers). Here immunoSEQ multiplex PCR was the method, and the copy in TCRdb shows in-frame clones only, minus some. The profile shows 100,000 to 150,000 clones, roughly 8.3% of them singletons.

V gene TRBV15 combines with J gene TRBJ1-2, with 8 bases fitting TRBD1. The specimen was PBMCs. The receptor was derived from a man aged 35 to 55 in good health and CMV-seronegative. The CDR3 DNA sequence: TGTGCCACCGGCCGTCCTGACAGGGGAGGCTACACCTTC. Translated, it gives CATGRPDRGGYTF.